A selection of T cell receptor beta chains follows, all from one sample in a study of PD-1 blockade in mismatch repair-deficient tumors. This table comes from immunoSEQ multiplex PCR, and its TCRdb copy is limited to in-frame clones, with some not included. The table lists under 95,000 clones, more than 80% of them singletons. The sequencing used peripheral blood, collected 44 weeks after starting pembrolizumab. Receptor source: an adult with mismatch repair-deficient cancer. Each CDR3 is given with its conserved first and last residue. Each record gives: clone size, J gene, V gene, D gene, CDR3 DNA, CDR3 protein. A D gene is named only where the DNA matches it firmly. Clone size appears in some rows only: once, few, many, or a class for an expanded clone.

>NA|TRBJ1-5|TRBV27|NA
TGTGCCAGCAGTTCGGGGACCCCAGACACGGGCCAGCCCCAGCATTTT
CASSSGTPDTGQPQHF
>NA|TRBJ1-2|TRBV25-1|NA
TGTGCCAGCAGTGAAGCCGGGACGGATTATGGCTACACCTTC
CASSEAGTDYGYTF
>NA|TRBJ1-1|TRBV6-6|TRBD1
TGTGCCAGCAGCGGACAGGGGGCCGGCACTGAAGCTTTCTTT
CASSGQGAGTEAFF
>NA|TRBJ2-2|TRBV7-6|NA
TGTGCCAGCAGCTCGCCGACCGGGGAGCTGTTTTTT
CASSSPTGELFF
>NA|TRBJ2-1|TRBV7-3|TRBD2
TGTGCCAGCAGACTAGCGGGAGTCGGGAATGAGCAGTTCTTC
CASRLAGVGNEQFF
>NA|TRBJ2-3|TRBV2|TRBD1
TGTGCCAGCAGTTCCGCTTGGGACAGGGGTACAGATACGCAGTATTTT
CASSSAWDRGTDTQYF
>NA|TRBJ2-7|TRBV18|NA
TGTGCCAGCTCTCCAGACCGGGACGGCTACGAGCAGTACTTC
CASSPDRDGYEQYF
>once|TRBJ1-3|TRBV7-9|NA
TGTGCCAGCAGCTTAAGCGGGACGCGCGGAAACACCATATATTTT
CASSLSGTRGNTIYF
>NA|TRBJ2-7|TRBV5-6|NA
TGTGCCAGCAGCTTGGTGTCAGGTGGGCCCAACGAGCAGTACTTC
CASSLVSGGPNEQYF
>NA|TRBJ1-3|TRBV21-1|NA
TGTGCCAGCAGCCCTCTAAAGAAGGCGGGAAACACCATATATTTT
CASSPLKKAGNTIYF
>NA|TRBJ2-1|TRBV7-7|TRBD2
TGTGCTAGCAGCTTAGGACTAGCGGGTCCAAATGAGCAGTTCTTC
CASSLGLAGPNEQFF
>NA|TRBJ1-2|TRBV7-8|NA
TGTGCCAGCAGCTTACGTAGTGAATATGGCTACACCTTC
CASSLRSEYGYTF
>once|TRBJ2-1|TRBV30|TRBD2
TGTGCCTGGAGCACCGGGACTAGCGGGCCATACAATGAGCAGTTCTTC
CAWSTGTSGPYNEQFF
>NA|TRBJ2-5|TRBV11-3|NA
TGTGCCAGCAGCGACCAAGAGACCCAGTACTTC
CASSDQETQYF
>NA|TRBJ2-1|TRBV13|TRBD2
TGTGCCAGCAGCTTAGCAACTAGCGGAACCTGGGATGAGCAGTTCTTC
CASSLATSGTWDEQFF
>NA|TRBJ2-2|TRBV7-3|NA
TGTGCCAGCAGACCACAGGTCGACACCGGGGAGCTGTTTTTT
CASRPQVDTGELFF
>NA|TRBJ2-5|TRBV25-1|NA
TGTGCCAGCAGTGTAGGGGAGACCCAGTACTTC
CASSVGETQYF
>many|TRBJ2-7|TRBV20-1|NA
TGCAGTGTGAAACCTGGGGACTGGCAGTACTTC
CSVKPGDWQYF
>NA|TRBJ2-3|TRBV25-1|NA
TGTGCTACCGGGGCTAGCGCATTCACAGATACGCAGTATTTT
CATGASAFTDTQYF
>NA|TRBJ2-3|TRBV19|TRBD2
TGTGCCAGTAGCGACCGGGGACTAGCGGGAGCAGATACGCAGTATTTT
CASSDRGLAGADTQYF
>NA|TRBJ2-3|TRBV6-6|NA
TGTGCCAGCAGTTACGGGACAGATACGCAGTATTTT
CASSYGTDTQYF
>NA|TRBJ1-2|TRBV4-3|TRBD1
TGCGCCAGCAGCCAAGATTGGGGACAGAACAACTATGGCTACACCTTC
CASSQDWGQNNYGYTF
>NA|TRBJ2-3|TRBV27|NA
TGTGCCAGCAGTTTAGGGTCAGCCCCCGGGAATACGCAGTATTTT
CASSLGSAPGNTQYF
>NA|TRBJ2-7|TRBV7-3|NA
TGTGCCAGCAGCGGCAGGGGCGAATTGGACGACGAGCAGTACTTC
CASSGRGELDDEQYF
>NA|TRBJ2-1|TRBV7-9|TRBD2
TGTGCCAGCAGCTGGGCCAGACAGACCGGGACTAGGGGCTACAATGAGCAGTTCTTC
CASSWARQTGTRGYNEQFF
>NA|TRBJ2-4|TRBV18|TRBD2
TGTGCCAGCTCACCACCGGGACTAGCGGGAGGGCGTTCCAAAAACATTCAGTACTTC
CASSPPGLAGGRSKNIQYF
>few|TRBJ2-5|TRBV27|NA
TGTGCCAGCAGGAAAGGGGGGCTTCGGGAGACCCAGTACTTC
CASRKGGLRETQYF
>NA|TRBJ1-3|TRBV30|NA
TGTGCCTGGAGTTCAGGGGTTGGAAACACCATATATTTT
CAWSSGVGNTIYF
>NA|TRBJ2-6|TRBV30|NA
TGTGCCTGGAACTTGGGATTAGCTGGGGCCAACGTCCTGACTTTC
CAWNLGLAGANVLTF
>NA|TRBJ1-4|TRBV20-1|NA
TGCAGTGCTAGTCTTTCGAGCGAACTGTTTTTT
CSASLSSELFF
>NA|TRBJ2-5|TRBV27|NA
TGTGCCAGCAGTTTATCAGGCCAAAAGGAGACCCAGTACTTC
CASSLSGQKETQYF
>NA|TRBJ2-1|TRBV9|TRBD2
TGTGCCAGCAGCGTAGGGGTAGCGGGAGCCTACAATGAGCAGTTCTTC
CASSVGVAGAYNEQFF
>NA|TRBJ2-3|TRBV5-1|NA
TGCGCCAGCAGCTTCCTTACGGGAGTTATAGATACGCAGTATTTT
CASSFLTGVIDTQYF
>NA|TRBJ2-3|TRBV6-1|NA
TGTGCCAGCAGTAAAGGCGGTCTTGCGGATACGCAGTATTTT
CASSKGGLADTQYF
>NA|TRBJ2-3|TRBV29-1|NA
TGCAGCGTCAAAGCCGGGCCCGCAGGAGATACGCAGTATTTT
CSVKAGPAGDTQYF
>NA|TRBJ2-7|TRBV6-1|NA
TGTGCCAGCAGTGAAGTAGGGCCGACCTACGAGCAGTACTTC
CASSEVGPTYEQYF
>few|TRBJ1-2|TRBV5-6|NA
TGTGCCAGCACCTCTGGAGGGAATGGCTACACCTTC
CASTSGGNGYTF
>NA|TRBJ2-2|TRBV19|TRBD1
TGTGCCAGTAGTATCCGTTGGACAGGGCGGGACAACACCGGGGAGCTGTTTTTT
CASSIRWTGRDNTGELFF
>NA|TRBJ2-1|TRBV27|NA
TGTGCCAGCAGTTTAGAGGGGCGAGCGCACAATGAGCAGTTCTTC
CASSLEGRAHNEQFF
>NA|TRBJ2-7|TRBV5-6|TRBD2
TGTGCCAGCAGCTTGGATCCAGCGGGATCTCGGGAGCAGTACTTC
CASSLDPAGSREQYF
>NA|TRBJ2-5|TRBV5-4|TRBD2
TGTGCCAGCAGCTTGGGACTAGCGGAACAAGAGACCCAGTACTTC
CASSLGLAEQETQYF
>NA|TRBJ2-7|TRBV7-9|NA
TGTGCCAGCAGCTTAGCGCCGAACGGAGTGCAGTACTTC
CASSLAPNGVQYF
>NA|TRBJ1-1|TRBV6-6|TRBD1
TGTGCCAGCAGCCTCGGGACAGGGGTACGAGGCACTGAAGCTTTCTTT
CASSLGTGVRGTEAFF
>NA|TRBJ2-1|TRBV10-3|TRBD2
TGTGCCGCGGGAGGGCGGAATGAGCAGTTCTTC
CAAGGRNEQFF
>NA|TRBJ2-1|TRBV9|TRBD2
TGTGCCAGCAGCCCATTCGGGGCGGGAGGTACGGATGAGCAGTTCTTC
CASSPFGAGGTDEQFF
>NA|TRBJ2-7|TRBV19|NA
TGTGCCAGTAGAAAAAATGCGGGGTTTACCTACGAGCAGTACTTC
CASRKNAGFTYEQYF
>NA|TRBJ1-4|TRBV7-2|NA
TGTGCCAGCAGCTTAGCAGCAGGCTGGGGAACTAATGAAAAACTGTTTTTT
CASSLAAGWGTNEKLFF